A single sample gave rise to the 30 T cell receptor beta chains below, sequenced in a study of shared clonotypes between healthy human individuals. The data were produced by immunoSEQ multiplex PCR, yet TCRdb's version contains in-frame clones alone and is incomplete. Altogether some 2,100,000 clones are present, 95% being singletons, with the ten largest covering around 0.13%. Sequencing used naive CD4+ T cells sorted from blood. Subset reported: CD45RA+ positively selected. The receptor source for this set is a man aged 18 to 29 in good health.

The V gene is TRBV5-1, the J gene TRBJ2-5, with 9 nucleotides matching TRBD1. The CDR3 contains 14 residues. Germline lookup yields CDR1 SGHRS and CDR2 YFSETQ. V lost 5 bases, J lost 4 bases, and 6 bases stayed unmatched. CDR3 sequence: CASRGQGDSETQYF. In DNA, the CDR3 is TGCGCCAGCAGGGGACAGGGAGATTCAGAGACCCAGTACTTC.

V is TRBV16 and J is TRBJ2-7, with 8 positions matching TRBD1. V dropped 5 bases and J dropped 6; count of bases not matched to a gene: 6. The CDR3 is made up of 13 amino acids. Germline CDR1 is KGHSY and CDR2 is FQNENV. DNA of the CDR3: TGTGCCAGCAGCGGCAGGGGGCAAATCGAGCAGTACTTC. Protein: CASSGRGQIEQYF.

In its sample, this clone was seen a few times. Other DNA sequences in this sample translate to the same CDR3. The chain recombines TRBV6-6 with TRBJ2-5; no definite D call. V lost 2 bases, J lost 1 base, and 5 bases lay in between. The V gene's germline CDR1 is MNHNY and CDR2 SVGAGI (reference sequence). The CDR3 is 13 amino acids. CDR3 bases: TGTGCCAGCAGTTACGGCAGCCAAGAGACCCAGTACTTC. Amino acid sequence: CASSYGSQETQYF.

The chain uses TRBV29-1 and TRBJ2-2; D remains unclear. Per the germline V gene, CDR1 is SQVTM and CDR2 is ANQGSEA. V shed 7 bases and J shed 8 bases, with 11 bases lying between them. This CDR3 is built from 11 residues. CDR3 sequence: CSAERIGELFF. The CDR3 nucleotides are TGCAGCGCCGAAAGAATAGGGGAGCTGTTTTTT.

This clone was seen only once. The chain has TRBV7-9 and TRBJ1-2; D not certain. With 2 bases removed from V and 6 bases from J, the gap between germline ends came to 10 bases. This CDR3 has 13 amino acids. Germline CDR1 and CDR2: SEHNR and FQNEAQ (reference sequence). Here the CDR3 reads CASSLFGGDGYTF. In nucleotides, the CDR3 is TGTGCCAGCAGCTTATTTGGTGGGGATGGCTACACCTTC.

The V and J genes are TRBV6-5 and TRBJ2-1, with D possibly being TRBD2 (6 bases). The CDR3 spans 13 residues. Trimming took 2 bases from V and 9 from J, leaving 11 bases between them. CDR1 is MNHEY and CDR2 is SVGAGI in the germline V gene. CDR3 region: CASSYGGVTEQFF. DNA for the CDR3: TGTGCCAGCAGTTACGGCGGGGTCACTGAGCAGTTCTTC.

This chain connects TRBV7-8 to TRBJ2-3, with 8 bases fitting TRBD1. The CDR3 has 17 amino acids. Germline V CDR1 and CDR2: SGHVS, FQNEAQ. The trim removed 1 base at V and 5 bases at J, leaving 11 bases unmatched. The DNA of the CDR3 is TGTGCCAGCAGCTTAGGGTGGACAGGGCCGAACAGAGATACGCAGTATTTT. Translating gives CASSLGWTGPNRDTQYF. Full variable domain (missing parts from reference TRBV7-8 and TRBJ2-3): GAGVSQSPRYKVAKRGQDVALRCDPISGHVSLFWYQQALGQGPEFLTYFQNEAQLDKSGLPSDRFFAERPEGSVSTLKIQRTQQEDSAVYLCASSLGWTGPNRDTQYFGPGTRLTVL.

Worth noting for this clone: Distinct nucleotide sequences in the sample also encode this CDR3. This chain connects TRBV15 to TRBJ2-5; D might be TRBD1 (6 bases). Trimming shortened V by 1 base and J by 5 bases, and 8 bases separated the two germline ends. The CDR3 has 13 amino acids. Germline V lookup: CDR1 LNHNV, CDR2 YYDKDF (reference sequence). The CDR3 DNA reads as TGTGCCACCAGCAGAGGAAGGGGGGAGACCCAGTACTTC. Protein product: CATSRGRGETQYF.

This sequence joins TRBV11-1 and TRBJ2-5; TRBD1 might be the D (7 bases). CDR3 length: 17 residues. Germline CDR1 SGHAT, CDR2 FQDESV (reference sequence). Trimming left V 5 bases short and J 4 bases short, with 23 bases between. The DNA for the CDR3 is TGTGCCAGCAGCATGGGACAGCAAAGGGAGGATCGAGAGACCCAGTACTTC. This sequence encodes CASSMGQQREDRETQYF.

The rearrangement links TRBV19 to TRBJ2-1; 13 bases are a match to TRBD2. Germline loops: CDR1 LNHDA, CDR2 SQIVND (reference sequence). This CDR3 has 16 residues. V shed 6 bases, J shed 5 bases, and the junction held 7 bases outside the gene matches. The CDR3 loop reads CASSRGTSGDHNEQFF. The CDR3 coding sequence is TGTGCCAGTAGCCGAGGGACTAGCGGGGACCACAATGAGCAGTTCTTC.

A word on this clone: The sample contains more than one DNA sequence encoding this CDR3. The genes are TRBV15 and TRBJ1-6; D not resolved. The CDR3 is 13 amino acids. V was trimmed by 1 base and J by 7 bases, leaving 5 bases between them. Germline assignment: CDR1 LNHNV and CDR2 YYDKDF (reference sequence). Here the CDR3 reads CATSRGKNSPLHF. The CDR3 DNA reads as TGTGCCACCAGCAGAGGAAAGAATTCACCCCTCCACTTT.

This chain links TRBV5-1 with TRBJ2-3; no reliable D call. The CDR3 covers 13 residues. CDR1 and CDR2 (germline): SGHRS, YFSETQ. The V end lost 5 bases, the J end lost 2 bases, and 9 bases lay between the germline ends. The CDR3 region is CASRASNTDTQYF. In DNA form, the CDR3 reads TGCGCCAGCAGAGCATCGAACACAGATACGCAGTATTTT.

The genes are TRBV5-8 and TRBJ2-2, with D unclear. From germline, CDR1 is SGHTS and CDR2 YDEGEE. This CDR3 is 15 amino acids long. V was clipped by 2 bases and J by 0 bases, with 8 bases between them. The CDR3 nucleotides read TGTGCCAGCAGCTTAATGGCAGCGAACACCGGGGAGCTGTTTTTT. It translates to CASSLMAANTGELFF. Filled out from reference TRBV5-8 and TRBJ2-2, the complete variable domain reads EAGVTQSPTHLIKTRGQQATLRCSPISGHTSVYWYQQALGLGLQFLLWYDEGEERNRGNFPPRFSGRQFPNYSSELNVNALELEDSALYLCASSLMAANTGELFFGEGSRLTVL.

The chain carries TRBV29-1 and TRBJ1-1, with D possibly matching TRBD1 (6 bases). The V gene's germline CDR1 is SQVTM and CDR2 ANQGSEA. The CDR3 has 13 residues. V was shortened by 7 bases and J by 5 bases, with 17 bases between the two germline ends. For the CDR3, the DNA is TGCAGCGCCAACCTGGACAGATTTACTGAAGCTTTCTTT. Its protein is CSANLDRFTEAFF.

V is TRBV18 and J is TRBJ2-7, with 14 bases fitting TRBD2. Per germline, CDR1 KGHSH and CDR2 LQKENI. The CDR3 loop spans 16 amino acids. Trimming at V came to 5 bases and at J to 0 bases, leaving 3 bases not matched to a gene. The CDR3 DNA is TGTGCCAGCTCAAAGACTAGCGGGAGGGACTCCTACGAGCAGTACTTC. Its translation is CASSKTSGRDSYEQYF. The whole variable domain, filled in from reference TRBV18 and TRBJ2-7, reads NAGVMQNPRHLVRRRGQEARLRCSPMKGHSHVYWYRQLPEEGLKFMVYLQKENIIDESGMPKERFSAEFPKEGPSILRIQQVVRGDSAAYFCASSKTSGRDSYEQYFGPGTRLTVT.

This sequence joins TRBV2 and TRBJ2-7; 9 bases agree with TRBD2. The trim removed 6 bases at V and 4 bases at J, leaving 19 bases unmatched. The CDR3 is 18 residues long. From germline, CDR1 is SNHLY and CDR2 FYNNEI. The CDR3 DNA reads TGTGCCAGCAGAACCTCTTGGACTAGCGACAGCCTCCAGTACGAGCAGTACTTC. Translated, it gives CASRTSWTSDSLQYEQYF.

The V and J genes are TRBV6-4 and TRBJ1-6; 9 bases are a match to TRBD1. This CDR3 region has 15 residues. The V and J ends lost 4 bases and 7 bases, in that order; junction bases with no gene match: 5. Germline CDR1 and CDR2: MRHNA and SNTAGT. CDR3 DNA sequence: TGTGCCAGCAGTGCTTGGACAGGGGACAATTCACCCCTCCACTTT. Protein product: CASSAWTGDNSPLHF.

V and J are TRBV18 and TRBJ1-1; D is undetermined. CDR3 size: 13 residues. Germline V gene data show CDR1 as KGHSH and CDR2 as LQKENI. The V end lost 6 bases, the J end lost 5 bases, and 13 bases lay between the germline ends. CDR3 residues: CASSRNDMTEAFF. In DNA, the CDR3 is TGTGCCAGCTCCCGCAACGACATGACTGAAGCTTTCTTT.

The chain carries TRBV7-9 and TRBJ1-2, with unresolved D. The CDR3 runs to 14 residues. CDR1 is SEHNR, CDR2 FQNEAQ, per germline (reference sequence). V was trimmed by 2 bases and J by 4 bases, leaving 11 bases between them. The CDR3 bases are TGTGCCAGCAGCTTAAGCCAGATTCTCTATGGCTACACCTTC. It translates to CASSLSQILYGYTF.

This sequence joins TRBV10-3 and TRBJ1-1, with D possibly being TRBD1 (5 bases). V lost 6 bases, J lost 5 bases, and 13 bases lay in between. The germline V gene has CDR1 ENHRY and CDR2 SYGVKD. The CDR3 runs to 13 residues. The CDR3 DNA follows: TGTGCCATCAGGGGGGATCAGGGAACTGAAGCTTTCTTT. Its protein is CAIRGDQGTEAFF.

In regard to this clone: The identical CDR3 is also encoded by other nucleotide sequences in the sample. The chain has TRBV2 and TRBJ2-7; 8 bases agree with TRBD1. J lost 1 base, V lost 4 bases, and 3 bases had no gene match. Germline V gene sequence: CDR1 SNHLY, CDR2 FYNNEI. The CDR3 is 14 amino acids. The CDR3 coding sequence is TGTGCCAGCAGTGCGGACAGGGCATCCTACGAGCAGTACTTC. Translated: CASSADRASYEQYF.

Details on this clone: Compared with germline, one end of the junction differs, possibly owing to a read error. The CDR3 region has the DNA TGTGCCAGCAGTTTATACAGCCTAGGCTCCTGCAATGAGCAGTTCTTC. Translated, it gives CASSLYSLGSCNEQFF. The chain carries TRBV27 and TRBJ2-1; no clear D. Germline V lookup: CDR1 MNHEY, CDR2 SMNVEV (reference sequence). This CDR3 region has 16 residues.

The chain has TRBV4-3 and TRBJ2-2; 12 bases align to TRBD2. Germline trimming cut 4 bases from V and 4 bases from J; bases unmatched to any gene: 4. The CDR3 covers 16 residues. Per germline, CDR1 LGHNA and CDR2 YSLEER. CDR3 nucleotide sequence: TGCGCCAGCAGCCCGACTAGCGGGAGTATCACCGGGGAGCTGTTTTTT. This sequence encodes CASSPTSGSITGELFF.

This clone is a singleton in its sample. The chain recombines TRBV7-2 with TRBJ2-3; D may be TRBD1 or TRBD2 (5 bases each). Germline CDR1 reads SGHTA; CDR2 reads FQGNSA. CDR3 length equals 17 residues. V lost 2 bases and J 3 bases, leaving 18 bases between the germline ends. Here the CDR3 reads CASSLTGWGRNTDTQYF. In DNA form, the CDR3 reads TGTGCCAGCAGCTTAACTGGCTGGGGACGAAATACAGATACGCAGTATTTT. Full variable domain (outside the CDR3, taken from reference TRBV7-2 and TRBJ2-3): GAGVSQSPSNKVTEKGKDVELRCDPISGHTALYWYRQSLGQGLEFLIYFQGNSAPDKSGLPSDRFSAERTGGSVSTLTIQRTQQEDSAVYLCASSLTGWGRNTDTQYFGPGTRLTVL.

Of note for this clone: Other nucleotide sequences in the sample specify the same CDR3. The chain recombines TRBV6-5 with TRBJ2-3, with TRBD2 identical over 8 bases. V was pared by 6 bases and J by 1 base, with 0 bases of the junction left unmatched. The CDR3 totals 13 residues. In germline, CDR1 is MNHEY, CDR2 SVGAGI. CDR3 DNA sequence: TGTGCCAGCAGGCGGGGGGGCACAGATACGCAGTATTTT. Translation: CASRRGGTDTQYF.

V and J are TRBV4-3 and TRBJ2-3; 9 positions agree with TRBD2. Germline trimming cut 1 base from V and 3 bases from J; bases unmatched to any gene: 11. The germline gives CDR1 LGHNA, CDR2 YSLEER. CDR3 length: 18 amino acids. This chain's CDR3 is CASSQGGSGSFGTDTQYF. In DNA, the CDR3 is TGCGCCAGCAGCCAAGGTGGTAGCGGGAGCTTTGGGACAGATACGCAGTATTTT.

The chain couples TRBV5-5 to TRBJ1-3, with D uncertain. Looked up from germline, CDR1 is SGHKS and CDR2 is YYEKEE (reference sequence). The CDR3 extends over 12 amino acids. The germline V and J ends were trimmed by 2 bases and 6 bases, with 6 bases remaining between them. The CDR3 region is CASSFSLNTIYF. CDR3 nucleotide sequence: TGTGCCAGCAGCTTCAGTCTAAACACCATATATTTT.

Notes on this clone: The sample has other DNA sequences that encode this CDR3 too. The chain uses TRBV2 and TRBJ2-1, with 8 bases identical to TRBD2. The CDR3 is 15 amino acids. Germline CDR1 SNHLY, CDR2 FYNNEI. The J segment lost 0 bases and the V segment lost 6 bases, leaving 4 bases of the junction unmatched. CDR3 residues: CASSPTSGSYNEQFF. CDR3 DNA: TGTGCCAGCAGCCCTACTAGCGGCTCCTACAATGAGCAGTTCTTC.

The chain combines TRBV20-1 with TRBJ2-1; D is uncertain. CDR3 size: 11 residues. V dropped 6 bases and J dropped 7 bases, with 10 bases sitting between them. The V gene's germline CDR1 is DFQATT and CDR2 SNEGSKA (reference sequence). The DNA for the CDR3 is TGCAGTGCCAAGGCCCGTAATGAGCAGTTCTTC. It codes for CSAKARNEQFF.

The V and J genes are TRBV5-6 and TRBJ1-1; 7 bases are shared with TRBD1. The CDR3 runs to 13 residues. Germline CDR1 is SGHDT and CDR2 is YYEEEE. Trimming at V came to 6 bases and at J to 4 bases, leaving 6 bases not matched to a gene. The CDR3 nucleotides are TGTGCCAGCATCGCGGACAGGAGCACTGAAGCTTTCTTT. It codes for CASIADRSTEAFF.